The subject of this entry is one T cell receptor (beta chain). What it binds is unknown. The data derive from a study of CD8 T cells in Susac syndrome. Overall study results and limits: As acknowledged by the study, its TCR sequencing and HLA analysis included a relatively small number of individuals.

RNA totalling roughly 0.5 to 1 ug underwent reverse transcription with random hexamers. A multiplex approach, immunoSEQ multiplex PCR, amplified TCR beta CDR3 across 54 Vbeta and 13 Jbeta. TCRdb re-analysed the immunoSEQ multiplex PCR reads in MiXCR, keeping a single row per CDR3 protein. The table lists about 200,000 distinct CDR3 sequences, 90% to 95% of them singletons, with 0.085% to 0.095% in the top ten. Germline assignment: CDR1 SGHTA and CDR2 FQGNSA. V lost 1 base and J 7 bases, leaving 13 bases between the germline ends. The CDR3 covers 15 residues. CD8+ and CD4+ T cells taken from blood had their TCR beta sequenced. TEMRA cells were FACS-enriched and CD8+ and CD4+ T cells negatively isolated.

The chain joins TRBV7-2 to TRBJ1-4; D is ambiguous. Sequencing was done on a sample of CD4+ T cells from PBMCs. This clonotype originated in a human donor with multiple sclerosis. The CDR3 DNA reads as TGTGCCAGCAGCTTAGGGAGGGTATCGGGTGAAAAACTGTTTTTT. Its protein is CASSLGRVSGEKLFF. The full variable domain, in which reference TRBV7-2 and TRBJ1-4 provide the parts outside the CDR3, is GAGVSQSPSNKVTEKGKDVELRCDPISGHTALYWYRQSLGQGLEFLIYFQGNSAPDKSGLPSDRFSAERTGGSVSTLTIQRTQQEDSAVYLCASSLGRVSGEKLFFGSGTQLSVL.